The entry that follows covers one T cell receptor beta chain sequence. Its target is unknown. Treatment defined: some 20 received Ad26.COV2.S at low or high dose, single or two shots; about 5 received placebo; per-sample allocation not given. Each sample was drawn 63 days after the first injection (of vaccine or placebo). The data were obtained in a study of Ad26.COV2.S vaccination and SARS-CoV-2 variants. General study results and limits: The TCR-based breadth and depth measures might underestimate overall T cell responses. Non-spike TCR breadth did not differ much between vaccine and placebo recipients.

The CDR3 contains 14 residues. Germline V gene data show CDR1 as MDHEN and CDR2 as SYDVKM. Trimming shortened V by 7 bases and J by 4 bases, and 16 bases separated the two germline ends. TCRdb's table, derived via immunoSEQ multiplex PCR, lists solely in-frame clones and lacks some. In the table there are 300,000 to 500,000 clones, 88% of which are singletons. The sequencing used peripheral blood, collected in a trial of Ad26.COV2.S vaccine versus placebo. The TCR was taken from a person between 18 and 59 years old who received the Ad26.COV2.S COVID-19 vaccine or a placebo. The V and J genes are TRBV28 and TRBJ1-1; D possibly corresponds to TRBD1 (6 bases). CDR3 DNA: TGTGCCAGCACGCCGGGGGGCGTAGGCACTGAAGCTTTCTTT. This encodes CASTPGGVGTEAFF.